This is a list of T cell receptor beta chains from one sample in a study of T cells in Graves' hyperthyroidism and ophthalmopathy. TCRdb re-called the multiplex PCR reads with MiXCR, one entry per CDR3 protein. This table holds approximately 590,000 distinct CDR3 sequences, around 46% found once. Sequencing was carried out using peripheral blood or thyroid tissue (not recorded which). The receptors were gathered from a woman aged 18-35 years with Graves' hyperthyroidism. The CDR3 runs from the conserved cysteine through the conserved F or W. A D gene is named only where the DNA matches it firmly. Expanded clones are given a class, and other clones once, few, many or no size at all.

V	size	J	D	CDR3	DNA
TRBV7-8	few	TRBJ1-3	TRBD1	CASSNRLDRGNTIYF	TGTGCCAGCAGCAACCGGCTGGACAGGGGGAACACCATATATTTT
TRBV10-3	.	TRBJ1-1	TRBD1	CASRQGDTEAFF	TGTGCCAGCAGACAGGGGGACACTGAAGCTTTCTTT
TRBV29-1	.	TRBJ2-7	.	CSRELEYEQYF	TGCAGTCGGGAACTCGAATACGAGCAGTACTTC
TRBV2	.	TRBJ1-1	TRBD1	CASSLGTADEAFF	TGTGCCAGCAGCCTCGGGACAGCGGATGAAGCTTTCTTT
TRBV7-2	.	TRBJ2-5	TRBD2	CASRRSGIGTGETQYF	TGTGCCAGCAGGAGGAGCGGGATTGGCACCGGGGAGACCCAGTACTTC
TRBV10-3	.	TRBJ2-1	TRBD1	CAISETGDADNEQFF	TGTGCCATCAGTGAGACAGGGGACGCCGACAATGAGCAGTTCTTC
TRBV7-9	few	TRBJ1-2	.	CASSLAQAGSYGYTF	TGTGCCAGCAGCTTAGCCCAGGCGGGCTCCTATGGCTACACCTTC
TRBV7-2	once	TRBJ1-1	TRBD1	CASSLVGQGTNTEAFF	TGTGCCAGCAGCTTAGTGGGACAGGGGACGAACACTGAAGCTTTCTTT
TRBV2	.	TRBJ1-2	.	CASSGAGSDGYTF	TGTGCCAGCAGTGGGGCAGGGAGCGATGGCTACACCTTC
TRBV10-3	many	TRBJ1-1	.	CAISGTRWGNTEAFF	TGTGCCATCAGTGGCACTAGATGGGGTAACACTGAAGCTTTCTTT
TRBV5-1	.	TRBJ1-4	TRBD1	CASSLRQGSDEKLFF	TGCGCCAGCAGCTTACGACAGGGAAGCGATGAAAAACTGTTTTTT
TRBV24-1	few	TRBJ2-7	TRBD2	CATPGTTHVEQYF	TGTGCCACCCCCGGGACTACCCATGTCGAGCAGTACTTC
TRBV2	many	TRBJ1-6	TRBD1	CASTIPRDSNSPLHF	TGTGCCAGCACAATCCCGAGGGACAGTAATTCACCCCTCCACTTT
TRBV7-8	.	TRBJ1-5	.	CASSDQGFSGSQPQHF	TGTGCCAGCAGTGACCAGGGGTTTTCCGGATCTCAGCCCCAGCATTTT
TRBV7-2	few	TRBJ1-1	.	CASSFLLGSWAFF	TGTGCCAGCAGCTTTCTTCTCGGCAGTTGGGCTTTCTTT
TRBV2	many	TRBJ1-2	.	CASLRRTYGYTF	TGTGCCAGCCTTCGCCGAACCTATGGCTACACCTTC
TRBV25-1	few	TRBJ1-3	TRBD1	CASSTQGAPGNTIYF	TGTGCCAGCAGCACACAGGGGGCACCTGGAAACACCATATATTTT